This TCR beta chain emerged from a study of shared clonotypes between healthy human individuals. Germline CDR1 SGHAT, CDR2 FQNNGV. V shed 0 bases and J 6 bases; nucleotides not matched to a gene: 7. This CDR3 has 16 residues. Regarding this clone: Its antigen is unknown.

All of the donors resided in Nashville, Tennessee, and each was a Caucasian adult. Method: immunoSEQ multiplex PCR; TCRdb's copy keeps in-frame clones and lacks some. Found here are approximately 710,000 clones, 90% of them singletons; the top ten hold 34%. Whole-study results and caveats: The four-donor shared clonotypes exceeded non-shared clonotypes in generation probability, with non-shared ones scoring lower. Among the subsets, naive ones generally showed larger estimated richness than memory ones.

Sequencing was performed on memory CD8+ T cells from PBMCs. Noted subset: CD45RO+ cells pooled with CCR7-negative TemRA cells. This sequence was found in a man aged 18 to 30 in good health. Some clones in this sample may be carry-over from other donors' samples. This sequence joins TRBV11-2 and TRBJ2-1, with 8 bases matching TRBD2. This CDR3 reads CASSLEFGRALNEQFF. The CDR3 DNA sequence: TGTGCCAGCAGCTTAGAGTTCGGGAGGGCCCTCAATGAGCAGTTCTTC.